Shown below are 11 T cell receptor beta chains from a single sample sequenced in a study of shared clonotypes between healthy human individuals. Sequenced by immunoSEQ multiplex PCR; TCRdb stores in-frame clones only, minus some. Among millions of clones, more than 85% were seen once, and the ten largest hold about 0.39%. The material sequenced was naive CD4+ T cells from PBMCs. Subset in this sample: CD45RA+ positively selected. Receptors originate from a man younger than 35 in good health. Some clones in this sample may be carry-over from other donors' samples.

This chain joins TRBV5-4 and TRBJ2-3; TRBD2 is a possible D gene (6 bases). CDR3 length: 15 amino acids. Germline V gene data show CDR1 as SGHNT and CDR2 as YYREEE (reference sequence). The germline V and J ends were trimmed by 0 bases and 6 bases, with 14 bases remaining between them. DNA for the CDR3: TGTGCCAGCAGCTTGGCCGGGGGATTAGGGGATACGCAGTATTTT. It translates to CASSLAGGLGDTQYF.

This rearrangement joins TRBV7-8 to TRBJ1-1; D gene unclear. Between the trimmed V and J ends, which lost 5 bases and 1 base, there was a span of 11 bases. The CDR3 sequence is 14 residues long. Germline V gene data show CDR1 as SGHVS and CDR2 as FQNEAQ. DNA for the CDR3: TGTGCCAGCAGCCCATATAGTTCGAACACTGAAGCTTTCTTT. Residues: CASSPYSSNTEAFF.

The gene calls are TRBV27 and TRBJ2-7; 10 bases match TRBD1. The V and J ends lost 6 bases and 3 bases, in that order; junction bases with no gene match: 8. The CDR3 length is 15 residues. Germline loops: CDR1 MNHEY, CDR2 SMNVEV (reference sequence). This CDR3 reads CASRPSTGGLYEQYF. For the CDR3, the DNA is TGTGCCAGCAGACCCTCGACAGGGGGCCTCTACGAGCAGTACTTC.

The DNA for the CDR3 is TGTGCCAGCAGCGCCGGGACAGGGGTGAGCACTGAAGCTTTCTTT. Amino acids: CASSAGTGVSTEAFF. The chain combines TRBV5-4 with TRBJ1-1, with 10 bases identical to TRBD1. Per the germline V gene, CDR1 is SGHNT and CDR2 is YYREEE (reference sequence). The CDR3 spans 15 residues. V was pared by 4 bases and J by 4 bases, with 7 bases of the junction left unmatched.

The chain uses TRBV7-2 and TRBJ1-2; D is undetermined. V was trimmed by 1 base and J by 4 bases, leaving 19 bases between them. CDR3 length: 17 residues. CDR1 is SGHTA and CDR2 is FQGNSA in the germline V gene. CDR3 in DNA: TGTGCCAGCAGCTTAGGGTTGCCCGGCCTTTGGGGCTATGGCTACACCTTC. Translated, it gives CASSLGLPGLWGYGYTF.

The chain couples TRBV29-1 to TRBJ1-1; D possibly corresponds to TRBD1 (6 bases). The CDR3 loop spans 13 amino acids. CDR1 SQVTM and CDR2 ANQGSEA come from the germline V gene. Trimming stripped 6 bases from V and 5 bases from J, with 16 bases between. CDR3 loop: CSVTGFGVTEAFF. CDR3 in DNA: TGCAGCGTAACAGGGTTTGGAGTTACTGAAGCTTTCTTT. Combining the CDR3 with reference TRBV29-1 and TRBJ1-1 gives the whole variable domain SAVISQKPSRDICQRGTSLTIQCQVDSQVTMMFWYRQQPGQSLTLIATANQGSEATYESGFVIDKFPISRPNLTFSTLTVSNMSPEDSSIYLCSVTGFGVTEAFFGQGTRLTVV.

The genes are TRBV5-1 and TRBJ1-2; 10 bases match TRBD1. CDR1 is SGHRS, CDR2 YFSETQ, per germline. V lost 2 bases and J lost 4; bases outside the gene matches: 5. This CDR3 is built from 15 residues. In DNA form, the CDR3 reads TGCGCCAGCAGCTTACCGGGACAGGGGCTCTATGGCTACACCTTC. It codes for CASSLPGQGLYGYTF. Combining the CDR3 with reference TRBV5-1 and TRBJ1-2 gives the whole variable domain KAGVTQTPRYLIKTRGQQVTLSCSPISGHRSVSWYQQTPGQGLQFLFEYFSETQRNKGNFPGRFSGRQFSNSRSEMNVSTLELGDSALYLCASSLPGQGLYGYTFGSGTRLTVV.

V gene TRBV18 combines with J gene TRBJ1-4; maybe TRBD1 (5 bases). V gave up 3 bases and J gave up 3 bases, with 11 bases separating them. The CDR3 consists of 15 residues. Germline-derived CDR1 and CDR2 are KGHSH and LQKENI. The CDR3 DNA sequence: TGTGCCAGCTCACCTCAACAGGATTCTAATGAAAAACTGTTTTTT. Its protein is CASSPQQDSNEKLFF.

The rearrangement joins TRBV7-2 to TRBJ2-1; 7 bases line up with TRBD1. Losses at the gene ends were 5 bases for V and 2 bases for J; bases not matched to a gene: 6. This CDR3 contains 15 residues. From germline, CDR1 is SGHTA and CDR2 FQGNSA. The CDR3 DNA reads as TGTGCCAGCAGCCGCCAGGGACAGACCTACAATGAGCAGTTCTTC. Amino acids: CASSRQGQTYNEQFF.

This chain uses TRBV7-6 with TRBJ2-1, with D perhaps matching TRBD1 (6 bases). CDR1 is SGHVS, CDR2 FNYEAQ, per germline. Trimming took off 4 bases at V and 0 bases at J, with 16 bases between the two ends. The length of the CDR3 is 17 residues. The CDR3 DNA reads TGTGCCAGCAGCTCCCCTCACACAGGGAGCTCCTACAATGAGCAGTTCTTC. Its translation is CASSSPHTGSSYNEQFF.

CDR3 nucleotide sequence: TGTGCCAGCAGCTTACCCCGACTAGCCAACAATGAGCAGTTCTTC. It encodes CASSLPRLANNEQFF. The chain recombines TRBV7-8 with TRBJ2-1; 7 bases map to TRBD2. J gave up 5 bases and V 2 bases, and 6 bases lay outside the gene matches. CDR3 length equals 15 residues. CDR1 and CDR2 (germline): SGHVS, FQNEAQ. The complete variable domain, with remaining parts taken from reference TRBV7-8 and TRBJ2-1, reads GAGVSQSPRYKVAKRGQDVALRCDPISGHVSLFWYQQALGQGPEFLTYFQNEAQLDKSGLPSDRFFAERPEGSVSTLKIQRTQQEDSAVYLCASSLPRLANNEQFFGPGTRLTVL.